These 29 T cell receptor beta chains share one sample of origin, sequenced in a study of CD8+CD57+ T cells in acquired aplastic anemia. The sequenced patients had an expansion of CD8+CD57+ cells seen by flow cytometry. It was genomic DNA that served as the template for profiling TCR beta VDJ and CDR3. MiXCR was run by TCRdb on the reads, yielding one entry per CDR3 protein. The data hold 180,000 or so distinct CDR3 sequences, with roughly three fifths observed a single time. The specimen sequenced was sorted CD4+, CD8+, or CD8+CD57+ T cells (not recorded which) from PBMCs. Source of these receptors: a human donor with aplastic anemia.

On this clonotype itself: At one end, the junction sequence differs from germline, possibly due to a read error. The chain joins TRBV5-1 to TRBJ2-5; D tentatively fits TRBD1 or TRBD2 (5 bases each). Germline CDR1 SGHRS, CDR2 YFSETQ. The CDR3 consists of 14 residues. CDR3 sequence (DNA): TGCGCCAGCAGCTTGGACAGGAGGAAGGAGACGCAGTACTTC. It yields the protein CASSLDRRKETQYF.

This clonotype showed up just once. CDR3 sequence: CASRGKGGYEHF. The CDR3 coding sequence is TGTGCCAGCAGGGGGAAGGGGGGATACGAGCATTTT. J is TRBJ1-5 and V is TRBV12-3 or TRBV12-4; tentatively, D is TRBD1 (6 bases). The CDR3 consists of 12 residues. V lost 6 bases and J 14 bases, leaving 17 bases between the germline ends.

This clonotype was seen a handful of times. This rearrangement joins TRBV14 to TRBJ2-5; no clear D. Germline V gives CDR1 SGHDN, CDR2 FVKESK. The CDR3 length is 15 residues. With 1 base removed from V and 0 bases from J, the gap between germline ends came to 9 bases. DNA for the CDR3: TGTGCCAGCAGCCAAGTAATAACAGACCAAGAGACCCAGTACTTC. Encoded protein: CASSQVITDQETQYF. The full variable domain, with the rest looked up from reference TRBV14 and TRBJ2-5, is EAGVTQFPSHSVIEKGQTVTLRCDPISGHDNLYWYRRVMGKEIKFLLHFVKESKQDESGMPNNRFLAERTGGTYSTLKVQPAELEDSGVYFCASSQVITDQETQYFGPGTRLLVL.

The chain recombines TRBV7-2 with TRBJ2-2, with D perhaps TRBD1 (6 bases). Germline V CDR1 and CDR2: SGHTA, FQGNSA. This CDR3 is built from 13 residues. V lost 5 bases, J lost 4 bases, and 8 bases lay in between. As DNA, the CDR3 is TGTGCCAGCAGCCTGGACAGCACCGGGGAGCTGTTTTTT. It translates to CASSLDSTGELFF.

This clonotype was counted a few times. The CDR3 DNA sequence: TGTGCCAGCAGCTTCACTAGCGGGCCCTACGAGCAGTACTTC. This translates into CASSFTSGPYEQYF. The chain carries TRBV7-2 and TRBJ2-7; 9 positions match TRBD2. This CDR3 spans 14 amino acids. The ends lost 3 bases at V and 2 bases at J; junction bases unmatched: 2. Germline-derived CDR1 and CDR2 are SGHTA and FQGNSA.

The chain has TRBV20-1 and TRBJ2-5, with TRBD2 identical over 9 bases. J was trimmed by 5 bases and V by 2 bases; bases with no gene match: 3. The CDR3 is 13 residues long. Germline CDR1 is DFQATT and CDR2 is SNEGSKA (reference sequence). CDR3 bases: TGCAGTGCTAGATATAGCGGGAGCGAGACCCAGTACTTC. This codes for CSARYSGSETQYF.

This rearrangement joins TRBV20-1 to TRBJ2-7, with TRBD2 identical over 11 bases. The CDR3 contains 14 residues. CDR1 DFQATT and CDR2 SNEGSKA come from the germline V gene (reference sequence). CDR3 residues: CSALSGRASYEQYF. CDR3 DNA sequence: TGCAGCGCCCTTAGCGGGAGGGCCTCCTACGAGCAGTACTTC.

The rearrangement uses TRBV5-4 and TRBJ2-7; no clear D. Between the trimmed V and J ends, which lost 6 bases and 6 bases, there was a span of 22 bases. The germline CDR1 and CDR2 sequences are SGHNT and YYREEE (reference sequence). The CDR3 covers 15 residues. CDR3 sequence (DNA): TGTGCCAGCACCGCGGATGGGGTCACCGTAGGCGAGCAGTACTTC. Encoded protein: CASTADGVTVGEQYF.

The table lists this clonotype with many counts. CDR3 coding DNA: TGTGCCAGCAGTGAACAACCCTACGAGCAGTACTTC. Translation gives CASSEQPYEQYF. The rearrangement links TRBV6-1 to TRBJ2-7; no clear D. V was trimmed by 2 bases and J by 2 bases, leaving 4 bases between them. The CDR3 has 12 amino acids. Looked up from germline, CDR1 is MNHNS and CDR2 is SASEGT.

This clonotype was recorded many times. The rearrangement joins TRBV9 to TRBJ2-3; D may match TRBD1 or TRBD2 (5 bases each). CDR1 is SGDLS, CDR2 YYNGEE, per germline. The CDR3 is made up of 16 amino acids. V lost 1 base, J lost 6 bases, and 18 bases lay in between. CDR3 in DNA: TGTGCCAGCAGCGTAAAAGGGGACCACCATGGGGATACGCAGTATTTT. Protein product: CASSVKGDHHGDTQYF.

The V call is TRBV7-9, the J call TRBJ1-5; no clear D. This CDR3 has 13 amino acids. With 6 bases removed from V and 6 bases from J, the gap between germline ends came to 12 bases. Per the germline V gene, CDR1 is SEHNR and CDR2 is FQNEAQ (reference sequence). The CDR3 DNA reads as TGTGCCAGCAGTCCGCAAGCCGGTCAGCCCCAGCATTTT. As protein: CASSPQAGQPQHF.

The chain joins TRBV9 to TRBJ2-7; 9 bases map to TRBD1. The length of the CDR3 is 15 residues. The V gene end was trimmed by 5 bases and the J gene end by 2 bases; junction bases not matched to a gene: 8. Germline CDR1 and CDR2: SGDLS and YYNGEE. CDR3 protein: CASRLTGGRTYEQYF. The CDR3 coding sequence is TGTGCCAGCAGACTTACAGGGGGCCGTACCTACGAGCAGTACTTC.

This clonotype was counted once. This chain links TRBV5-1 with TRBJ2-5, with 7 bases identical to TRBD2. The V segment lost 1 base and the J segment 5 bases; nucleotides outside the gene matches: 2. Germline V gives CDR1 SGHRS, CDR2 YFSETQ. The CDR3 contains 13 residues. CDR3 in amino acids: CASSLNSGETQYF. The CDR3 nucleotides are TGCGCCAGCAGCTTGAATAGCGGGGAGACCCAGTACTTC.

This clonotype was recorded once. The chain has TRBV24-1 and TRBJ2-2; D not certain. This CDR3 contains 15 residues. Germline CDR1 reads KGHDR; CDR2 reads SFDVKD. With 3 bases removed from V and 0 bases from J, the gap between germline ends came to 7 bases. In DNA, the CDR3 is TGTGCCACCAGTGATCCGGGTCCGAACACCGGGGAGCTGTTTTTT. It encodes CATSDPGPNTGELFF.

This chain connects TRBV10-1 to TRBJ1-5, with a tentative D call TRBD1 (6 bases). The CDR3 consists of 17 residues. CDR1 is WNHNN and CDR2 is SYGVQD in the germline V gene (reference sequence). V gave up 9 bases and J gave up 1 base, with 22 bases separating them. The CDR3 nucleotides are TGCGCCAGAGGGGGACCTCCGGGGAAGTTCAGCAATCAGCCCCAGCATTTT. This sequence encodes CARGGPPGKFSNQPQHF.

The chain couples TRBV2 to TRBJ2-1, with TRBD2 matching over 10 bases. From germline, CDR1 is SNHLY and CDR2 FYNNEI. There are 15 residues in the CDR3. J lost 2 bases, V lost 6 bases, and 4 bases had no gene match. The CDR3 bases are TGTGCCAGCAGCCTCCTAGCGGGAGCCTACAATGAGCAGTTCTTC. This translates into CASSLLAGAYNEQFF.

The V gene is TRBV10-2, the J gene TRBJ2-1; 9 nucleotides match TRBD2. Trimming at V came to 0 bases and at J to 6 bases, leaving 6 bases not matched to a gene. The CDR3 has 16 residues. The germline V gene has CDR1 WSHSY and CDR2 SAAADI. DNA of the CDR3: TGCGCCAGCAGTGAGTCCCGGCTAGCGGGGTTCAATGAGCAGTTCTTC. Residues: CASSESRLAGFNEQFF.

The sample holds one count of this clonotype. The rearrangement joins TRBV25-1 to TRBJ2-5; maybe TRBD1 (6 bases). With 4 bases removed from V and 7 bases from J, the gap between germline ends came to 13 bases. Germline loops: CDR1 MGHDK, CDR2 SYGVNS. The CDR3 consists of 13 residues. The CDR3 coding sequence is TGTGCCAGCAGTGGACAGGTTTTAGGGACCCAGTACTTC. Encoded protein: CASSGQVLGTQYF.

At least ten counts were recorded for this clonotype. The chain recombines TRBV7-6 with TRBJ2-1, with 7 bases that match TRBD1. Trimming cost V 2 bases and J 10 bases; bases outside gene matches: 8. Per germline, CDR1 SGHVS and CDR2 FNYEAQ. CDR3 size: 14 residues. The CDR3 sequence: CASSLRAGGFEQFF. The CDR3 coding sequence is TGTGCCAGCAGCTTACGGGCAGGGGGATTCGAGCAGTTCTTC.

The chain links TRBV11-3 to TRBJ1-6, with D possibly TRBD1 on 5 matching bases. The germline CDR1 and CDR2 sequences are SGHNT and YENEEA. Between the trimmed V and J ends, which lost 6 bases and 8 bases, there was a span of 14 bases. The CDR3 spans 14 residues. CDR3 DNA: TGTGCCAGCAGGACTCGTGAGGGGTATTCACCCCTCCACTTT. It specifies CASRTREGYSPLHF.

The chain has TRBV24-1 and TRBJ1-2, with TRBD1 matching 7 bases. Per germline, CDR1 KGHDR and CDR2 SFDVKD. The CDR3 has 11 amino acids. V lost 9 bases to trimming and J lost 6 bases; unmatched junction nucleotides: 3. The CDR3 nucleotides are TGTGCCACCGGGACAGTCGATGGCTACACCTTC. Amino acid sequence: CATGTVDGYTF.

The chain joins TRBV29-1 to TRBJ2-5; TRBD1 matches 9 bases. The germline V gene encodes CDR1 SQVTM and CDR2 ANQGSEA. Unmatched junction bases numbered 5, after V lost 4 bases and J lost 5 bases. The CDR3 runs 13 residues. CDR3: CSVGQGGRETQYF. As DNA, the CDR3 is TGCAGCGTTGGACAGGGGGGACGGGAGACCCAGTACTTC.

The rearrangement uses TRBV7-2 and TRBJ1-2, with a weak D call TRBD1 (6 bases). This CDR3 is 13 amino acids long. V gave up 1 base and J gave up 8 bases, with 11 bases separating them. CDR1 SGHTA and CDR2 FQGNSA come from the germline V gene. In DNA form, the CDR3 reads TGTGCCAGCAGCTTAGTGATACAGGGCGGCTACACCTTC. Protein: CASSLVIQGGYTF.

The chain is built from TRBV12-5 and TRBJ1-2, with D unresolved. The CDR3 is 13 residues long. V lost 8 bases, J lost 3 bases, and 13 bases lay in between. Germline CDR1 and CDR2: LGHNT and FRNRAP. The DNA of the CDR3 is TGTGCTAGTAAGGCGGACGCTTACTATGGCTACACCTTC. Translation: CASKADAYYGYTF.

The chain has TRBV6-5 and TRBJ2-1; TRBD1 might be the D (5 bases). Germline-derived CDR1 and CDR2 are MNHEY and SVGAGI. CDR3 length equals 14 residues. The ends were cut back, 2 bases at V and 4 bases at J, with 9 bases in the middle. The CDR3 DNA sequence: TGTGCCAGCAGTTACCTTAGGGGTTACAATGAGCAGTTCTTC. Translation gives CASSYLRGYNEQFF.

The rearrangement links TRBV7-2 to TRBJ1-5, with no clear D. The CDR3 extends over 13 amino acids. CDR1 and CDR2 from the germline V gene are SGHTA and FQGNSA. The V and J ends lost 0 bases and 6 bases respectively, with 6 bases between them. CDR3 DNA: TGTGCCAGCAGCTTAGCAGGCGGTCAGCCCCAGCATTTT. Translation: CASSLAGGQPQHF.

About this clonotype itself: Being one base from a much bigger clone, this may be a read error. The chain employs TRBV6-2 or TRBV6-3 and TRBJ1-2; D might be TRBD1 (6 bases). Germline V lookup: CDR1 MNHEY, CDR2 SVGEGT. CDR3 length: 13 amino acids. Here the CDR3 DNA reads TGTGCCGGCAGTTACCAGGGGACCTATGGCTACACCTTC. This codes for CAGSYQGTYGYTF.

The chain is built from TRBV2 and TRBJ1-2; no reliable D call. Trimming left V 2 bases short and J 8 bases short, with 12 bases between. Per germline, CDR1 SNHLY and CDR2 FYNNEI. The CDR3 consists of 13 residues. CDR3 in DNA: TGTGCCAGCAGTGAACTAAGGGCGCGGGGCTACACCTTC. Translated, it gives CASSELRARGYTF.

The CDR3 DNA reads as TGTGCCAGCCGGGGGGGCCTGAATGAGCAGTTCTTC. Residues: CASRGGLNEQFF. The chain is built from TRBV9 and TRBJ2-1, with 8 bases aligning to TRBD2. Germline V lookup: CDR1 SGDLS, CDR2 YYNGEE. The CDR3 is made up of 12 amino acids. V was pared by 7 bases and J by 7 bases, with 4 bases of the junction left unmatched. The variable domain in full, completed from reference TRBV9 and TRBJ2-1, reads DSGVTQTPKHLITATGQRVTLRCSPRSGDLSVYWYQQSLDQGLQFLIQYYNGEERAKGNILERFSAQQFPDLHSELNLSSLELGDSALYFCASRGGLNEQFFGPGTRLTVL.